The 3 T cell receptor beta chains in this list originate from one sample, sequenced in a study of cytomegalovirus exposure and HLA in healthy donors. The method was immunoSEQ multiplex PCR; TCRdb's version includes in-frame clones alone and lacks a portion of them. The sample holds roughly 70,000 clones, around 95% seen once. The sequencing input was PBMCs. The receptors shown here come from a man younger than 35 in good health and CMV-seronegative.

The chain uses TRBV2 and TRBJ2-1; 8 bases are a match to TRBD2. V trimming: 6 bases; J trimming: 1 base; junction bases outside the gene matches: 5. CDR1 and CDR2 from the germline V gene are SNHLY and FYNNEI. CDR3 size: 15 residues. CDR3 region: CASSLPGGSYNEQFF. The CDR3 bases are TGTGCCAGCAGCCTGCCGGGGGGGTCCTACAATGAGCAGTTCTTC.

The CDR3, as DNA: TGCAGCGTTGAGGCTCCTTTGCAGGGGGCCCCCAACTATGGCTACACCTTC. This encodes CSVEAPLQGAPNYGYTF. This chain connects TRBV29-1 to TRBJ1-2; 8 bases are shared with TRBD1. The CDR3 length is 17 residues. Germline CDR1 is SQVTM and CDR2 is ANQGSEA. Trimming removed 3 bases from V and 2 bases from J; junction bases left unmatched: 14.

The rearrangement uses TRBV6-1 and TRBJ1-5; D uncertain. V lost 6 bases and J 2 bases, leaving 14 bases between the germline ends. Germline CDR1 is MNHNS and CDR2 is SASEGT. This CDR3 comprises 15 residues. In nucleotides, the CDR3 is TGTGCCAGCAGAACCGATCCGGCGGGCAATCAGCCCCAGCATTTT. The encoded protein is CASRTDPAGNQPQHF.